This T cell receptor (beta chain) was identified in a study of T cell clonality in common variable immunodeficiency (dated by TCRdb to about 2015). CVID was diagnosed by standard criteria: serum IgG, IgA and/or IgM reduced below normal range, plus specific antibody deficiency. The CVID group comprised 45 or so subjects, 15 or so female and about 29 male, aged roughly 9 to 64 years with a mean age of around 41. Predominantly Caucasian heritage was noted among both the CVID patients and the healthy controls. All CVID subjects had received replacement immunoglobulin therapy for at least one year at the time of study participation. When blood was collected, none of the CVID subjects were ill or on immunomodulatory or immunosuppressive medication. Heparinized peripheral whole blood samples of roughly 5 to 8.5 ml were obtained from each donor. TCRbeta CDR3 repertoires were sequenced from genomic DNA of adults with common variable immune deficiency (CVID) and healthy adult controls. Diluted blood was density-centrifuged over Hypaque 1077 or Ficoll-Paque to isolate peripheral blood mononuclear cells. Genomic DNA was obtained from unsorted mononuclear cells using either Qiagen column purification or a centrifugation-based method.

Broad study findings and their caveats: Fewer TCRbeta clones were shared among CVID subjects than among healthy controls (p < 0.0001). Patient heterogeneity within the CVID cohort put limits on correlating repertoire features with clinical complications. Even though DNA input was equal, the average per sample came to about 81,820 unique sequences for controls compared with about 34,000 for CVID samples. Increased TCRbeta clonality was found in CVID subjects compared with healthy controls (t-test p = 0.018), with the increase being most characteristic of about a third of subjects. The authors noted that sequencing repertoires of T cell subpopulations would be needed to clarify what caused the increased clonality in CVID. Fewer deletions and N-nucleotide insertions were reportedly observed in CVID TCRbeta sequences, and highly modified clones with 13 or more V deletions were reportedly absent from CVID TCRbeta sequences.

A word on this clone: What antigen it recognizes has not been identified. The CDR3 extends 3 residues past the end of the read, so its final part is completed from the germline J gene.

For sequencing, equivalent amounts of genomic DNA were input from CVID and control samples. For every sample, a 60 bp segment covering the rearranged TCRbeta CDR3 region was amplified and then sequenced. The immunoSEQ assay, a bias-corrected multiplex PCR with high-throughput sequencing, was employed for TCRbeta amplification. The paper's data handling went like this. Every unique nucleotide sequence counted as a clone and was annotated with V, D and J genes, copy number and frequency. Sequences were labeled productive if in frame, and non-productive if out of frame or containing stop codons. As previously described, clonality was computed from Shannon's entropy. The predicted amino acid sequences of productive clones were used to derive the mean CDR3 Kyte-Doolittle hydropathy. Using the R hclust function, scaled V gene usage was clustered hierarchically with Manhattan distance and complete linkage. Sharing of clones by CDR3 amino acid sequence was evaluated by resampling 12 repertoires per group over 100 rounds. The repertoires were searched for 55 to 75 published EBV-specific TCRbeta sequences and almost 250 published CMV-specific TCRbeta sequences. After two CVID samples that produced fewer than 10,000 sequences were dropped from the analysis, roughly 42 CVID repertoires remained. TCRdb provides this immuneACCESS table in a form limited to in-frame rearrangements. Some clones are lacking; in checked studies, under half of them reflect an unresolved V gene, and why the rest are absent is not known. That table supplies the V and J calls and clone size; D and trimming were determined from the DNA. The table records roughly 7,300 clones for this sample, and not one of them appears only once. The ten largest account for roughly 20% of the sample.

As encoded in the germline V gene (reference sequence), CDR1 is SEHNR while CDR2 is FQNEAQ. Counted from cysteine to phenylalanine, this CDR3 has 13 amino acids. Sequencing covers 30 bases of the CDR3, shown here with the frame starting at base 1. The junction shows trimming of 3 bases on V and 6 bases on J, plus 9 bases between the germline ends. Rearrangement joined TRBV7-9 to TRBJ2-1, with a tentative D gene TRBD1 over 5 matching bases. Sequenced sample: peripheral blood mononuclear cells. The origin of this receptor is a human donor with common variable immunodeficiency. The CDR3 has the sequence CASSFGAVNEQFF. Incomplete CDR3 DNA: TGTGCCAGCAGCTTTGGGGCAGTCAATGAG. The full variable domain, with segments outside the CDR3 supplied by the reference TRBV7-9 and TRBJ2-1 proteins, appears as DTGVSQNPRHKITKRGQNVTFRCDPISEHNRLYWYRQTLGQGPEFLTYFQNEAQLEKSRLLSDRFSAERPKGSFSTLEIQRTEQGDSAMYLCASSFGAVNEQFFGPGTRLTVL.